Here is one TCR beta chain with its context. What it recognizes is unknown. Diagnostic criteria for definite or probable disease, in their recently defined form, were met by the patients with Susac syndrome. This sample was taken from a study of CD8 T cells in Susac syndrome. Study summary: Among the Susac syndrome patients sequenced, five or six had active disease and roughly eight were in remission. Susac syndrome patients were untreated, on corticosteroids with some adding intravenous immunoglobulin, or on intravenous immunoglobulin only.

Reverse transcription used roughly 0.5 to 1 ug RNA and random hexamers. TCRdb used MiXCR to reprocess the immunoSEQ multiplex PCR reads, holding one entry per CDR3 protein. The sample contains 150,000 to 200,000 distinct CDR3 sequences, roughly 90% of which appear only once. Germline CDR1 is MNHEY and CDR2 is SMNVEV (reference sequence). Germline trimming cut 5 bases from V and 4 bases from J; bases unmatched to any gene: 7. The CDR3 covers 16 residues. Notes on the study in general: Regarding the TCR sequencing and HLA analysis, the study admitted that a relatively small number of individuals were involved.

Sequenced: CD4+ T cells from PBMCs. The TCR comes from a human donor with Susac syndrome. The rearrangement joins TRBV27 to TRBJ1-6, with 8 bases matching TRBD1. CDR3 nucleotide sequence: TGTGCCAGCAGTGGGGGACAGGACCATTATAATTCACCCCTCCACTTT. This gives the protein CASSGGQDHYNSPLHF.